The 15 T cell receptor beta chains below were found in one sample sequenced in a study of CD8 T cells in Susac syndrome. Random hexamers were used to reverse transcribe the RNA input (about 0.5 to 1 ug). From the immunoSEQ multiplex PCR reads, TCRdb called clonotypes with MiXCR, one entry per CDR3 protein. The top ten clones hold roughly 0.29% of a sample with fewer than 150,000 distinct CDR3 sequences, 90% to 95% of them seen once. The sequencing input was CD8+ T cells from PBMCs. The receptors shown here come from a human donor in good health.

The rearrangement links TRBV3-1 to TRBJ2-1; TRBD1 or TRBD2 may be the D gene (5 bases each). Germline V gene lookup returns CDR1 LGHDT and CDR2 YNNKEL (reference sequence). This CDR3 contains 12 residues. Trimming left V 0 bases short and J 9 bases short, with 6 bases between. CDR3 coding DNA: TGTGCCAGCAGCCAAGAGGGACCTGAGCAGTTCTTC. Residues: CASSQEGPEQFF.

The genes are TRBV28 and TRBJ1-5; 8 nucleotides agree with TRBD1. V gave up 5 bases and J gave up 7 bases; unmatched junction bases: 4. CDR1 and CDR2 (germline): MDHEN, SYDVKM. The CDR3 covers 13 residues. As DNA, the CDR3 is TGTGCCAGCAGTCAGGGGGCTGGACAGCCCCAGCATTTT. Its protein product is CASSQGAGQPQHF. Looking up the rest from reference TRBV28 and TRBJ1-5 gives the full variable domain: DVKVTQSSRYLVKRTGEKVFLECVQDMDHENMFWYRQDPGLGLRLIYFSYDVKMKEKGDIPEGYSVSREKKERFSLILESASTNQTSMYLCASSQGAGQPQHFGDGTRLSIL.

The CDR3 protein is CATSTGRRAYEQYF. DNA of the CDR3: TGTGCCACCAGCACCGGACGGAGAGCCTACGAGCAGTACTTC. The gene calls are TRBV15 and TRBJ2-7, with no clear D. V was cut by 4 bases and J by 2 bases, with 12 bases left in between. This CDR3 spans 14 amino acids. The germline CDR1 and CDR2 sequences are LNHNV and YYDKDF (reference sequence).

As DNA, the CDR3 is TGTGCCAGCAGCTCGACAGGGATGAGCAATCAGCCCCAGCATTTT. The encoded protein is CASSSTGMSNQPQHF. The chain is built from TRBV6-5 and TRBJ1-5, with 7 bases that match TRBD1. V gave up 6 bases and J gave up 1 base; unmatched junction bases: 6. Germline V gene data show CDR1 as MNHEY and CDR2 as SVGAGI. The CDR3 loop spans 15 amino acids.

The V and J genes are TRBV6-2 or TRBV6-3 and TRBJ1-1; weak D call: TRBD1 (5 bases). Germline values: CDR1 MNHEY, CDR2 SVGEGT. This CDR3 spans 17 amino acids. The V end was cut by 2 bases, the J end by 0 bases, with 16 bases between. The CDR3 sequence: CASSYARDVYMNTEAFF. CDR3 in DNA: TGTGCCAGCAGTTACGCCCGGGACGTATACATGAACACTGAAGCTTTCTTT.

The chain carries TRBV14 and TRBJ1-1; D perhaps matches TRBD1 (6 bases). There are 12 residues in the CDR3. Trimming removed 10 bases at V and 2 bases at J, with 11 bases between. CDR1 SGHDN and CDR2 FVKESK come from the germline V gene. Written as DNA, the CDR3 is TGTGCCACCAACAGGGTCAACACTGAAGCTTTCTTT. It codes for CATNRVNTEAFF.

The chain recombines TRBV29-1 with TRBJ1-1; possibly TRBD1 for D (5 bases). V was pared by 5 bases and J by 3 bases, with 28 bases between. CDR3 length equals 18 residues. Per the germline V gene, CDR1 is SQVTM and CDR2 is ANQGSEA. CDR3 region: CSVLLVAVQVKSDTEAFF. As DNA, the CDR3 is TGCAGCGTTCTCCTGGTAGCTGTACAGGTGAAATCGGACACTGAAGCTTTCTTT.

The chain uses TRBV9 and TRBJ2-1; 9 bases are a match to TRBD2. Germline V CDR1 and CDR2: SGDLS, YYNGEE. This CDR3 is 14 amino acids long. Trimming took 3 bases from V and 6 from J; bases not matched to a gene: 4. In nucleotides, the CDR3 is TGTGCCAGCAGCGGAGGCGGGAGGGCCAATGAGCAGTTCTTC. Its translation is CASSGGGRANEQFF.

The J gene is TRBJ2-1, the V gene TRBV4-3; D is unclear. This CDR3 contains 17 residues. The germline gives CDR1 LGHNA, CDR2 YSLEER. Trimming removed 0 bases at V and 1 base at J, with 13 bases between. The CDR3 reads CASSQEGRFRSYNEQFF. The CDR3 region has the DNA TGCGCCAGCAGCCAAGAGGGCCGCTTTAGATCCTACAATGAGCAGTTCTTC.

The chain is built from TRBV20-1 and TRBJ2-1, with 16 bases lining up with TRBD2. The CDR3 spans 15 residues. CDR1 DFQATT and CDR2 SNEGSKA come from the germline V gene (reference sequence). Trimming cost V 3 bases and J 8 bases; bases outside gene matches: 4. CDR3 in amino acids: CSASMGLAGGHEQFF. The CDR3 coding sequence is TGCAGTGCTAGTATGGGACTAGCGGGAGGGCATGAGCAGTTCTTC.

V gene TRBV5-6 combines with J gene TRBJ2-2; the match to TRBD1 covers 7 bases. The germline gives CDR1 SGHDT, CDR2 YYEEEE. The CDR3 spans 15 residues. The V and J ends lost 0 bases and 5 bases, in that order; junction bases with no gene match: 4. CDR3 nucleotide sequence: TGTGCCAGCAGCTTGGGACAGGGTTGGACCGGGGAGCTGTTTTTT. Translation gives CASSLGQGWTGELFF.

V and J are TRBV28 and TRBJ1-1; TRBD1 aligns across 8 bases. V gave up 5 bases and J gave up 4 bases; unmatched junction bases: 3. CDR1 MDHEN and CDR2 SYDVKM come from the germline V gene. The CDR3 contains 13 residues. The CDR3 spells CASSPGGITEAFF. CDR3 in DNA: TGTGCCAGCAGTCCAGGGGGCATCACTGAAGCTTTCTTT.

This rearrangement joins TRBV20-1 to TRBJ2-5; D is uncertain. CDR3 size: 11 residues. V lost 5 bases to trimming and J lost 5 bases, with 9 bases between them. CDR1 and CDR2 (germline): DFQATT, SNEGSKA (reference sequence). DNA for the CDR3: TGCAGTGCTCCGAACGGGGAGACCCAGTACTTC. This sequence encodes CSAPNGETQYF.

CDR3 sequence (DNA): TGTGCCAGCAGCCCCCTCCTAGCGGGAGGATCCTACGAGCAGTACTTC. It is translated as CASSPLLAGGSYEQYF. J is TRBJ2-7 and V is TRBV7-9; 11 bases are shared with TRBD2. Trimming took 5 bases from V and 1 from J; bases not matched to a gene: 7. The V gene's germline CDR1 is SEHNR and CDR2 FQNEAQ (reference sequence). The CDR3 extends over 16 amino acids.

CDR3 in DNA: TGTGCCAGCAGTTTACCGGGACAGTACAATGAGCAGTTCTTC. This codes for CASSLPGQYNEQFF. The genes are TRBV27 and TRBJ2-1; 7 bases agree with TRBD1. Germline V gene lookup returns CDR1 MNHEY and CDR2 SMNVEV (reference sequence). The CDR3 runs 14 residues. V trimming: 2 bases; J trimming: 4 bases; junction bases outside the gene matches: 2.